The 10 T cell receptor beta chains reported below all come from one sample, sequenced in a study of blood T cells in healthy people across ages. Together with a sample-barcoded 5' primer, a J-beta primer mix was included in a second PCR lasting roughly 6 to 12 cycles. TCRdb passed the 5' RACE reads through MiXCR, listing each CDR3 protein once. The table records around 710,000 distinct CDR3 sequences, roughly 41% of them present only once. Sequenced input: blood. The receptors shown here come from a woman between 55 and 75 years old in good health.

The genes are TRBV3-1 and TRBJ2-4, with D perhaps matching TRBD1 or TRBD2 (5 bases each). Germline V gene data show CDR1 as LGHDT and CDR2 as YNNKEL (reference sequence). The CDR3 sequence is 14 residues long. V lost 4 bases and J lost 7, with 14 bases in between. The CDR3 protein is CASSRDPQANIQYF. The DNA for the CDR3 is TGTGCCAGCAGCCGGGACCCCCAAGCGAACATTCAGTACTTC.

The chain links TRBV4-2 to TRBJ1-5; the match to TRBD1 covers 9 bases. This CDR3 has 14 amino acids. The J segment lost 4 bases and the V segment lost 9 bases, leaving 7 bases of the junction unmatched. CDR1 LGHNA and CDR2 YNFKEQ come from the germline V gene. CDR3 in amino acids: CASRQGDSNQPQHF. CDR3 DNA sequence: TGTGCCAGTCGACAGGGGGACTCAAATCAGCCCCAGCATTTT.

The chain links TRBV7-9 to TRBJ2-1, with D possibly being TRBD1 or TRBD2 (5 bases each). Germline V gives CDR1 SEHNR, CDR2 FQNEAQ (reference sequence). The CDR3 consists of 15 residues. The V end lost 3 bases, the J end lost 10 bases, and 19 bases lay between the germline ends. The CDR3: CASSLSRGRLDEQFF. The CDR3 nucleotides read TGTGCCAGCAGCTTGTCGAGGGGCCGCCTCGACGAGCAGTTCTTC.

This chain links TRBV29-1 with TRBJ2-1; 7 bases agree with TRBD1. This CDR3 is built from 16 residues. Germline loops: CDR1 SQVTM, CDR2 ANQGSEA. V gave up 3 bases and J gave up 5 bases; unmatched junction bases: 13. The CDR3 spells CSVDPPGQSTHNEQFF. The DNA for the CDR3 is TGCAGCGTTGATCCCCCGGGACAGAGTACCCACAATGAGCAGTTCTTC.

This chain joins TRBV7-2 and TRBJ1-5; D is uncertain. Germline V gives CDR1 SGHTA, CDR2 FQGNSA. The V end lost 2 bases, the J end lost 1 base, and 6 bases lay between the germline ends. This CDR3 is built from 14 residues. The CDR3: CASSLIDSNQPQHF. CDR3 coding DNA: TGTGCCAGCAGCTTAATAGACAGCAATCAGCCCCAGCATTTT.

The gene calls are TRBV20-1 and TRBJ2-1; a possible D gene is TRBD1 (8 bases). V lost 0 bases and J lost 1, with 13 bases in between. The CDR3 is made up of 16 amino acids. CDR1 and CDR2 (germline): DFQATT, SNEGSKA (reference sequence). CDR3 amino acids: CSARDLQGGSYNEQFF. In DNA, the CDR3 is TGCAGTGCTAGAGATCTACAGGGGGGGTCCTACAATGAGCAGTTCTTC.

The table lists this clonotype with a few counts. The chain is built from TRBV12-3 or TRBV12-4 and TRBJ2-3; 11 nucleotides agree with TRBD2. Losses at the gene ends were 1 base for V and 4 bases for J; bases not matched to a gene: 7. The CDR3 spans 17 residues. For the CDR3, the DNA is TGTGCCAGCAGTTTAGATCCTAGCGGGGGGACTTCAGATACGCAGTATTTT. Translation gives CASSLDPSGGTSDTQYF.

In this sample, this clonotype turned up a few times. This rearrangement joins TRBV20-1 to TRBJ2-1; 11 bases align to TRBD2. The CDR3 is 16 amino acids. V dropped 5 bases and J dropped 6; count of bases not matched to a gene: 12. In germline, CDR1 is DFQATT, CDR2 SNEGSKA (reference sequence). CDR3 amino acids: CSAWGIAGGPSNEQFF. In DNA form, the CDR3 reads TGCAGTGCTTGGGGTATAGCGGGAGGGCCGAGCAATGAGCAGTTCTTC.

In its sample, this clonotype was seen many times. V gene TRBV4-2 combines with J gene TRBJ2-7, with D unresolved. The V end lost 1 base, the J end lost 0 bases, and 10 bases lay between the germline ends. Germline V lookup: CDR1 LGHNA, CDR2 YNFKEQ. The CDR3 contains 15 residues. DNA of the CDR3: TGTGCCAGCAGCCAAGGTTTTGGCGGCTCCTACGAGCAGTACTTC. This encodes CASSQGFGGSYEQYF.

As to this clonotype: A much larger clone sits a single nucleotide away, making a read error possible. This rearrangement joins TRBV3-1 to TRBJ2-1, with 8 bases aligning to TRBD2. Germline assignment: CDR1 LGHDT and CDR2 YNNKEL (reference sequence). This CDR3 is 14 amino acids long. The CDR3 spells CVSSRSGNYNEQFF. CDR3 sequence (DNA): TGTGTCAGCAGCCGTAGCGGGAATTACAATGAGCAGTTCTTC.